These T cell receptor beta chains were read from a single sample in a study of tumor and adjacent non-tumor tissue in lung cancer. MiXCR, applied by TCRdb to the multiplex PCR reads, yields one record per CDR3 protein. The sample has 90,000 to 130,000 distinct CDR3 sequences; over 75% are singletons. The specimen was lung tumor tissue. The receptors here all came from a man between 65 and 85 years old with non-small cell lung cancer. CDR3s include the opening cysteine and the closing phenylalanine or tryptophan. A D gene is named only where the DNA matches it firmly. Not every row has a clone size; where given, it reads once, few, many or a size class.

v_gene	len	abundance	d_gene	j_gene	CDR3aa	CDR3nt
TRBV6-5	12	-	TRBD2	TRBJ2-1	CASRHSSGKQFF	TGTGCCAGCAGACATTCTAGCGGGAAACAGTTCTTC
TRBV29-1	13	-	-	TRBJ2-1	CSVAYRLESEQFF	TGCAGCGTTGCCTACAGGCTGGAAAGTGAGCAGTTCTTC
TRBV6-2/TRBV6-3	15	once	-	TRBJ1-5	CANSYSVLVNRPQHF	TGTGCCAACAGTTACTCGGTGCTCGTCAATCGGCCCCAGCATTTT
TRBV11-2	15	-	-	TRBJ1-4	CARSRVGTSNEKLFF	TGTGCCAGGAGCAGAGTTGGGACAAGTAATGAAAAACTGTTTTTT
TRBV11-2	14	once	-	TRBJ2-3	CASSLTPGSNTKYF	TGTGCCAGTAGCCTAACCCCAGGATCAAATACGAAGTATTTT
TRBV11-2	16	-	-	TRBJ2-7	CASSHQRDSRNYEQYF	TGTGCCAGCAGCCATCAACGGGACTCTCGGAACTACGAGCAGTACTTC
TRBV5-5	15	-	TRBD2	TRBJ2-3	CVSSLDGGAPDTQYF	TGTGTCAGCAGCTTGGACGGGGGGGCTCCAGATACGCAATATTTT
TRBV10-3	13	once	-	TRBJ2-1	CAIRGGSDNGQFF	TGTGCCATCAGGGGCGGCAGTGACAATGGGCAGTTCTTC
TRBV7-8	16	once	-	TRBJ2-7	CISSPIGGAHTYEQYF	TGTATCAGCAGCCCGATAGGGGGAGCCCACACCTACGAGCAGTACTTC
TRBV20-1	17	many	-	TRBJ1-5	CSARDLVRGYSNQPQHF	TGCAGTGCTAGAGATCTAGTTAGGGGTTATAGCAATCAGCCCCAGCATTTT
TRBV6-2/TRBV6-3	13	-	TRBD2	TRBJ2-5	CARRRGAQETRCF	TGTGCCAGACGGCGGGGGGCGCAAGAGACCCGGTGCTTC